These 7 T cell receptor beta chains were sequenced from one sample in a study of OX40 agonist ivuxolimab in advanced cancers. Assay: immunoSEQ multiplex PCR; the TCRdb copy retains only in-frame clones and omits some. The repertoire includes 100,000 or so clones, about nine tenths of them detected once, and over 0.65% sits in the top ten. The sample in question was CD4+ or CD8+ T cells sorted from blood, obtained in a trial of the OX40 agonist ivuxolimab. The receptors originated from an adult with an advanced solid tumor such as melanoma, head and neck, liver or kidney cancer.

This sequence joins TRBV29-1 and TRBJ2-5, with 8 bases identical to TRBD2. Germline assignment: CDR1 SQVTM and CDR2 ANQGSEA. The CDR3 is 13 amino acids. Germline trimming cut 1 base from V and 10 bases from J; bases unmatched to any gene: 8. The CDR3 sequence is CSVEGSGGSIQYF. The CDR3 DNA reads as TGCAGCGTTGAAGGGTCGGGAGGGAGCATCCAGTACTTC.

In DNA form, the CDR3 reads TGCAGCGCCCAACGGTCGGGTATCGATGAGCAGTTCTTC. The encoded protein is CSAQRSGIDEQFF. The gene calls are TRBV29-1 and TRBJ2-1, with D uncertain. Germline V CDR1 and CDR2: SQVTM, ANQGSEA. CDR3 size: 13 residues. V was trimmed by 7 bases and J by 8 bases, leaving 18 bases between them.

This clone was picked up one time. The V call is TRBV21-1, the J call TRBJ1-5; the DNA was not compared with TRBD1, the D call given in the table. TRBV21-1 counts as a pseudogene. CDR3 size: 19 residues. CDR3: CASSKGGLRDRTNNQPQHF. CDR3 nucleotides: TGTGCCAGCAGCAAAGGGGGGCTCCGGGACAGGACTAACAATCAGCCCCAGCATTTT.

CDR3 bases: TGTGCCGCCTCCCCCAGGGAGGATAATGAAAAACTGTTTTTT. The encoded protein is CAASPREDNEKLFF. This chain links TRBV10-3 with TRBJ1-4, with D possibly being TRBD1 (5 bases). CDR3 size: 14 residues. Germline lookup yields CDR1 ENHRY and CDR2 SYGVKD. V was clipped by 11 bases and J by 4 bases, with 17 bases between them.

Only one count was recorded for this clone. The chain employs TRBV5-1 and TRBJ2-2, with D perhaps matching TRBD1 (6 bases). This CDR3 is 16 amino acids long. The germline V and J ends were trimmed by 1 base and 4 bases, with 14 bases remaining between them. Per the germline V gene, CDR1 is SGHRS and CDR2 is YFSETQ. CDR3 sequence: CASSLLAGVSTGELFF. The CDR3, as DNA: TGCGCCAGCAGCTTGTTGGCAGGGGTGAGCACCGGGGAGCTGTTTTTT.

The J gene is TRBJ2-1, the V gene TRBV7-9, with 7 bases identical to TRBD1. CDR1 SEHNR and CDR2 FQNEAQ come from the germline V gene (reference sequence). Trimming took 5 bases from V and 6 from J; bases not matched to a gene: 4. This CDR3 has 13 amino acids. DNA of the CDR3: TGTGCCAGCAGCCCTGGGACAGCCAATGAGCAGTTCTTC. This codes for CASSPGTANEQFF.

The chain is built from TRBV11-1 and TRBJ2-5; 9 nucleotides align to TRBD2. Germline V gene sequence: CDR1 SGHAT, CDR2 FQDESV (reference sequence). This CDR3 has 15 residues. V shed 1 base and J 6 bases; nucleotides not matched to a gene: 6. The CDR3 nucleotides read TGTGCCAGCAGCTTAGTGGGTAGCGGGAGCCAGACCCAGTACTTC. Its translation is CASSLVGSGSQTQYF.